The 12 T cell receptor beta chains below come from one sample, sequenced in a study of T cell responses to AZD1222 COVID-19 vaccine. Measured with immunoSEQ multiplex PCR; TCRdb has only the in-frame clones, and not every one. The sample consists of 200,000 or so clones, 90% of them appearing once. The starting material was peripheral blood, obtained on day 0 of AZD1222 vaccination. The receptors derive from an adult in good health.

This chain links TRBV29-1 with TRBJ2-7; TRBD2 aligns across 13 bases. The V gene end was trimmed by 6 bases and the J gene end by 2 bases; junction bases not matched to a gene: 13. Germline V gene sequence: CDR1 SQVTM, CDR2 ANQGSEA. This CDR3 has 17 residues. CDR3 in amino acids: CSVRRLAGGSRPYEQYF. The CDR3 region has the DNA TGCAGCGTCCGAAGACTAGCGGGAGGTTCCAGACCCTACGAGCAGTACTTC.

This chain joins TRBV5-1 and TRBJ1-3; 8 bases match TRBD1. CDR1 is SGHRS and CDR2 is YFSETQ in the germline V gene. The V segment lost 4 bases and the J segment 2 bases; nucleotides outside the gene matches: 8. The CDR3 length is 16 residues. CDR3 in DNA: TGCGCCAGCAGCCAAAGACCAGGGGGCGCTGGAAACACCATATATTTT. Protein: CASSQRPGGAGNTIYF.

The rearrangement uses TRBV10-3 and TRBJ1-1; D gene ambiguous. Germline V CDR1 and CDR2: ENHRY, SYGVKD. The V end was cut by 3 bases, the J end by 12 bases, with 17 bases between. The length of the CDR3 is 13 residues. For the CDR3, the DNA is TGTGCCATCAGTGACCTACGGGCCACAGACCCTTTCTTT. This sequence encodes CAISDLRATDPFF.

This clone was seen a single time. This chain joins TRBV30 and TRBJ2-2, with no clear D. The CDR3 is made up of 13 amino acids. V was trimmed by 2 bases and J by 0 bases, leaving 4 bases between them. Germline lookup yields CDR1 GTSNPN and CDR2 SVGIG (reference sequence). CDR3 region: CAWSNPNTGELFF. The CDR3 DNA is TGTGCCTGGAGTAACCCGAACACCGGGGAGCTGTTTTTT.

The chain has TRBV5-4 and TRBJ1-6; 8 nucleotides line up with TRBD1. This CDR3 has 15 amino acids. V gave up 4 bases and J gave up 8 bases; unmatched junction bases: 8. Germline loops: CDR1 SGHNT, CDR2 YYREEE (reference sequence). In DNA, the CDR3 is TGTGCCAGCAGCCTACGACAGGGGACGGATTCACCCCTCCACTTT. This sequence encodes CASSLRQGTDSPLHF.

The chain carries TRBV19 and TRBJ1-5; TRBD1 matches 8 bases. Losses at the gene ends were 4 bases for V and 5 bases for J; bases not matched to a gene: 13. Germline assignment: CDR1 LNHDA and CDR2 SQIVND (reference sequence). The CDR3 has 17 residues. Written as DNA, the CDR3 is TGTGCCAGTAGTAACCCGGCAGGACAGGACAGGGATCAGCCCCAGCATTTT. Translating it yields CASSNPAGQDRDQPQHF.

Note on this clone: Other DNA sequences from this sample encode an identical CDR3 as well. CDR3 sequence: CASSLAGGFNYGYTF. CDR3 in DNA: TGCGCCAGCAGCTTGGCCGGGGGTTTTAACTATGGCTACACCTTC. The V gene is TRBV5-1, the J gene TRBJ1-2, with a weak D call TRBD1 (5 bases). With 0 bases removed from V and 1 base from J, the gap between germline ends came to 10 bases. The CDR3 extends over 15 amino acids. The germline V gene encodes CDR1 SGHRS and CDR2 YFSETQ.

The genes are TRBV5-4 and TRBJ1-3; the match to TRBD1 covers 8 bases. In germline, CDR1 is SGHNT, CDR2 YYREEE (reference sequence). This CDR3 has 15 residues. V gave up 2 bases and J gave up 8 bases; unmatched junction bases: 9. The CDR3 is CASSLPGQASHTIYF. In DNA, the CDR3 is TGTGCCAGCAGCTTACCGGGACAGGCTTCCCACACCATATATTTT.

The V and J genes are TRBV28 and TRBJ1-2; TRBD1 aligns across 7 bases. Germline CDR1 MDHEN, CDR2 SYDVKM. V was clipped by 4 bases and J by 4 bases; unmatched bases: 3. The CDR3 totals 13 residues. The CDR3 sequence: CASSSGDSYGYTF. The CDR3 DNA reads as TGTGCCAGCAGTTCCGGGGACAGCTATGGCTACACCTTC.

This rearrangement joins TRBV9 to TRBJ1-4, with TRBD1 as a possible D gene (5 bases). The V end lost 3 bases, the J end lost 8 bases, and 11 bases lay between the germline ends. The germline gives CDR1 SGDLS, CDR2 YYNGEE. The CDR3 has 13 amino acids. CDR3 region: CASSGAPGEKLFF. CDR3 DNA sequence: TGTGCCAGCAGCGGAGCGCCAGGGGAAAAACTGTTTTTT.

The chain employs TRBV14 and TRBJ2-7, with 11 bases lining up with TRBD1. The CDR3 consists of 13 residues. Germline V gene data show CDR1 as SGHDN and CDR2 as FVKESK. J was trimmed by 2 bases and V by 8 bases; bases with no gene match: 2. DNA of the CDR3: TGTGCCAGCGGGGACAGGGGGACCTACGAGCAGTACTTC. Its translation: CASGDRGTYEQYF.

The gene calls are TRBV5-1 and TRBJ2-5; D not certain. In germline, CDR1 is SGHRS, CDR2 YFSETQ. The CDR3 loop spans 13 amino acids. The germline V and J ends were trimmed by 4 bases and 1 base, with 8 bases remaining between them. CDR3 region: CASSRTSQETQYF. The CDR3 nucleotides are TGCGCCAGCAGCAGAACGAGCCAAGAGACCCAGTACTTC.